Listed below are T cell receptor beta chains from one sample, sequenced in a study of response to subunit inactivated influenza vaccine. TCRdb called the RT-PCR reads again in MiXCR, with one record for every CDR3 protein. The sample includes 500,000 to 600,000 distinct CDR3 sequences, approximately 11% of them seen just once. These same data were also listed under a study on T cells expressing NK-cell markers.

The specimen comprised PBMCs from blood, sampled on the day of vaccination. These receptors came from a man aged 50-60 years who received an inactivated influenza vaccine. Each CDR3 is given with its conserved first and last residue. Each record gives: V gene, clone size, J gene, D gene, CDR3 protein, CDR3 DNA. D genes are given only for firm matches. For some rows the clone size is stated as once, few or many, or as a class when expanded; others skip it.

v_call: TRBV20-1
clone_size: few
j_call: TRBJ1-5
d_call: .
cdr3_aa: CSATEGDNQPQHF
cdr3_nt: TGCAGTGCTACGGAGGGCGACAATCAGCCCCAGCATTTT

v_call: TRBV9
clone_size: few
j_call: TRBJ2-6
d_call: .
cdr3_aa: CASSVGHSGANVLTF
cdr3_nt: TGTGCCAGCAGCGTAGGACACTCCGGGGCCAACGTCCTGACTTTC

v_call: TRBV3-1
clone_size: .
j_call: TRBJ2-5
d_call: .
cdr3_aa: CASSQGLRGETQYF
cdr3_nt: TGTGCCAGCAGCCAAGGTCTTCGCGGAGAGACCCAGTACTTC

v_call: TRBV5-5
clone_size: few
j_call: TRBJ2-2
d_call: .
cdr3_aa: CASRETGSGELFF
cdr3_nt: TGTGCCAGCAGAGAAACAGGGTCCGGGGAGCTGTTTTTT

v_call: TRBV5-5
clone_size: .
j_call: TRBJ2-1
d_call: TRBD1
cdr3_aa: CAGTQPFRDRNNEQFF
cdr3_nt: TGTGCCGGCACCCAGCCCTTCCGGGACAGGAACAATGAGCAGTTCTTC

v_call: TRBV10-3
clone_size: few
j_call: TRBJ2-3
d_call: .
cdr3_aa: CAIKGTSTDTQYF
cdr3_nt: TGTGCCATCAAGGGGACTAGCACAGATACGCAGTATTTT

v_call: TRBV3-1
clone_size: .
j_call: TRBJ1-3
d_call: .
cdr3_aa: CASSRAGGGNTIYF
cdr3_nt: TGTGCCAGCAGCCGTGCGGGTGGTGGAAACACCATATATTTT

v_call: TRBV20-1
clone_size: few
j_call: TRBJ1-2
d_call: .
cdr3_aa: CSARSRGRGYGYTF
cdr3_nt: TGCAGTGCTAGATCGCGGGGGCGCGGCTATGGCTACACCTTC

v_call: TRBV20-1
clone_size: .
j_call: TRBJ1-2
d_call: .
cdr3_aa: CSARQDSYGYTF
cdr3_nt: TGCAGTGCTAGACAAGACAGCTATGGCTACACCTTC

v_call: TRBV7-2
clone_size: .
j_call: TRBJ2-7
d_call: TRBD1
cdr3_aa: CASSLLPGQSSYEQYF
cdr3_nt: TGTGCCAGCAGCTTACTCCCGGGACAGAGCTCCTACGAGCAGTACTTC

v_call: TRBV30
clone_size: .
j_call: TRBJ2-2
d_call: .
cdr3_aa: CAWSEWLRGELFF
cdr3_nt: TGTGCCTGGAGTGAATGGTTGAGAGGGGAGCTGTTTTTT

v_call: TRBV4-3
clone_size: .
j_call: TRBJ1-2
d_call: TRBD1
cdr3_aa: CASSRGTGRDYGYTF
cdr3_nt: TGCGCCAGCAGCCGAGGGACAGGGCGAGATTATGGCTACACCTTC

v_call: TRBV7-9
clone_size: .
j_call: TRBJ2-7
d_call: TRBD2
cdr3_aa: CASTSLVSGGGQYF
cdr3_nt: TGTGCCAGCACCTCGCTAGTTAGCGGGGGTGGGCAGTACTTC

v_call: TRBV6-2/TRBV6-3
clone_size: many
j_call: TRBJ2-1
d_call: TRBD2
cdr3_aa: CASRTSGNNEQFF
cdr3_nt: TGTGCCAGCAGGACTAGCGGTAACAATGAGCAGTTCTTC

v_call: TRBV28
clone_size: many
j_call: TRBJ2-6
d_call: .
cdr3_aa: CASSPGDWVGANVLTF
cdr3_nt: TGTGCCAGCAGTCCGGGTGATTGGGTTGGGGCCAACGTCCTGACTTTC

v_call: TRBV4-1
clone_size: .
j_call: TRBJ2-7
d_call: TRBD1
cdr3_aa: CASRQIGDSSYEQYF
cdr3_nt: TGCGCCAGCAGGCAGATTGGGGACAGCTCCTACGAGCAGTACTTC

v_call: TRBV9
clone_size: .
j_call: TRBJ1-3
d_call: .
cdr3_aa: CASSVEGATGNTIYF
cdr3_nt: TGTGCCAGCAGCGTAGAGGGAGCGACTGGAAACACCATATATTTT

v_call: TRBV4-2
clone_size: few
j_call: TRBJ1-1
d_call: .
cdr3_aa: CASSQDTHPNTEAFF
cdr3_nt: TGTGCCAGCAGCCAAGATACACATCCGAACACTGAAGCTTTCTTT

v_call: TRBV6-1
clone_size: few
j_call: TRBJ2-2
d_call: TRBD1
cdr3_aa: CASSPTGGTGELFF
cdr3_nt: TGTGCCAGCAGTCCTACAGGGGGCACCGGGGAGCTGTTTTTT

v_call: TRBV2
clone_size: .
j_call: TRBJ2-2
d_call: .
cdr3_aa: CASIGGRVTGELFF
cdr3_nt: TGTGCCAGCATCGGCGGCAGGGTCACCGGGGAGCTGTTTTTT

v_call: TRBV5-1
clone_size: .
j_call: TRBJ2-5
d_call: .
cdr3_aa: CASSLVLAETQYF
cdr3_nt: TGCGCCAGCAGCTTGGTCCTAGCGGAGACCCAGTACTTC

v_call: TRBV2
clone_size: many
j_call: TRBJ2-1
d_call: TRBD1
cdr3_aa: CASTGQVNEQFF
cdr3_nt: TGTGCCAGCACGGGACAGGTCAATGAGCAGTTCTTC

v_call: TRBV10-3
clone_size: .
j_call: TRBJ1-1
d_call: .
cdr3_aa: CAISEKYGTANTEAFF
cdr3_nt: TGTGCCATCAGTGAAAAGTACGGGACGGCGAACACTGAAGCTTTCTTT

v_call: TRBV7-2
clone_size: few
j_call: TRBJ2-3
d_call: TRBD2
cdr3_aa: CALSGGPFDTQYF
cdr3_nt: TGTGCCCTAAGCGGGGGACCTTTTGATACGCAGTATTTT

v_call: TRBV6-2/TRBV6-3
clone_size: .
j_call: TRBJ2-7
d_call: .
cdr3_aa: CASSYSSTDGFYEQYF
cdr3_nt: TGTGCCAGCAGTTACTCGAGCACTGATGGTTTCTACGAGCAGTACTTC

v_call: TRBV11-2
clone_size: .
j_call: TRBJ2-1
d_call: .
cdr3_aa: CASSLVRGSTYNEQFF
cdr3_nt: TGTGCCAGCAGCTTAGTCCGGGGGTCGACCTACAATGAGCAGTTCTTC

v_call: TRBV9
clone_size: few
j_call: TRBJ2-1
d_call: TRBD2
cdr3_aa: CASSAPGLASESSYNEQFF
cdr3_nt: TGTGCCAGCAGTGCACCGGGACTAGCGTCCGAAAGCTCCTACAATGAGCAGTTCTTC

v_call: TRBV12-3/TRBV12-4
clone_size: .
j_call: TRBJ2-2
d_call: TRBD2
cdr3_aa: CASTTGLAVTGELFF
cdr3_nt: TGTGCCAGCACTACGGGACTAGCGGTCACCGGGGAGCTGTTTTTT

v_call: TRBV5-6
clone_size: .
j_call: TRBJ2-2
d_call: TRBD1
cdr3_aa: CASSSDRHTNTGELFF
cdr3_nt: TGTGCCAGCAGCTCGGACAGGCATACGAACACCGGGGAGCTGTTTTTT

v_call: TRBV20-1
clone_size: .
j_call: TRBJ2-5
d_call: .
cdr3_aa: CSAPLLAFQETQYF
cdr3_nt: TGCAGTGCTCCCCTCCTGGCTTTCCAAGAGACCCAGTACTTC

v_call: TRBV27
clone_size: few
j_call: TRBJ2-1
d_call: TRBD2
cdr3_aa: CASSRTSGTDSSYNEQFF
cdr3_nt: TGTGCCAGCAGCCGGACTAGCGGGACGGATAGCTCCTACAATGAGCAGTTCTTC

v_call: TRBV20-1
clone_size: .
j_call: TRBJ2-7
d_call: .
cdr3_aa: CSARMAGNTYEQYF
cdr3_nt: TGCAGTGCTAGAATGGCGGGTAATACCTACGAGCAGTACTTC

v_call: TRBV28
clone_size: few
j_call: TRBJ2-7
d_call: TRBD1
cdr3_aa: CASSLGPDRVSYEQYF
cdr3_nt: TGTGCCAGCAGTTTAGGTCCGGACAGGGTCTCCTACGAGCAGTACTTC

v_call: TRBV7-2
clone_size: .
j_call: TRBJ2-3
d_call: .
cdr3_aa: CASSPWGTSTDTQYF
cdr3_nt: TGTGCCAGCAGCCCTTGGGGCACTTCCACAGATACGCAGTATTTT

v_call: TRBV3-1
clone_size: many
j_call: TRBJ1-2
d_call: .
cdr3_aa: CASSQLGGPGYTF
cdr3_nt: TGTGCCAGCAGCCAGCTAGGGGGGCCTGGCTACACCTTC

v_call: TRBV11-3
clone_size: many
j_call: TRBJ2-1
d_call: TRBD2
cdr3_aa: CASSSRGGSVDEQFF
cdr3_nt: TGTGCCAGCAGTTCTAGGGGCGGGAGTGTTGATGAGCAGTTCTTC

v_call: TRBV28
clone_size: many
j_call: TRBJ2-1
d_call: .
cdr3_aa: CATTMASYNEQFF
cdr3_nt: TGTGCCACCACAATGGCCTCCTACAATGAGCAGTTCTTC

v_call: TRBV21-1
clone_size: many
j_call: TRBJ2-6
d_call: .
cdr3_aa: CASSKVGGLAGSGANVLTF
cdr3_nt: TGTGCCAGCAGCAAAGTGGGCGGTTTAGCGGGGTCTGGGGCCAACGTCCTGACTTTC

v_call: TRBV11-1
clone_size: many
j_call: TRBJ2-7
d_call: .
cdr3_aa: CASSQGGGVAYEQYF
cdr3_nt: TGTGCCAGCAGCCAAGGTGGCGGGGTCGCCTACGAGCAGTACTTC

v_call: TRBV7-2
clone_size: .
j_call: TRBJ2-4
d_call: TRBD1
cdr3_aa: CASSTGDIQYF
cdr3_nt: TGTGCCAGCAGCACAGGGGACATTCAGTACTTC

v_call: TRBV6-4
clone_size: .
j_call: TRBJ2-1
d_call: .
cdr3_aa: CASSDWAANEQFF
cdr3_nt: TGTGCCAGCAGTGACTGGGCAGCCAATGAGCAGTTCTTC

v_call: TRBV28
clone_size: .
j_call: TRBJ2-7
d_call: TRBD2
cdr3_aa: CASSGLAGIYEQYF
cdr3_nt: TGTGCCAGCAGTGGACTAGCGGGGATCTACGAGCAGTACTTC

v_call: TRBV13
clone_size: few
j_call: TRBJ2-5
d_call: TRBD2
cdr3_aa: CASSKLAGGPQETQYF
cdr3_nt: TGTGCCAGCAGCAAACTAGCGGGAGGGCCCCAAGAGACCCAGTACTTC

v_call: TRBV7-2
clone_size: few
j_call: TRBJ2-3
d_call: .
cdr3_aa: CASSQSLRDFPNTQYF
cdr3_nt: TGTGCCAGCAGCCAATCACTCCGGGACTTCCCGAATACGCAGTATTTT

v_call: TRBV28
clone_size: few
j_call: TRBJ2-7
d_call: .
cdr3_aa: CASRIQQFLSPGVRPGEQYF
cdr3_nt: TGTGCCAGCAGAATCCAGCAGTTTTTGTCTCCGGGAGTTAGGCCAGGCGAGCAGTACTTC

v_call: TRBV30
clone_size: once
j_call: TRBJ2-5
d_call: .
cdr3_aa: CAWSRGAWETQYF
cdr3_nt: TGTGCCTGGAGTCGGGGGGCATGGGAGACCCAGTACTTC

v_call: TRBV10-3
clone_size: .
j_call: TRBJ2-7
d_call: .
cdr3_aa: CAISESQNYEQYF
cdr3_nt: TGTGCCATCAGTGAGTCGCAGAACTACGAGCAGTACTTC

v_call: TRBV28
clone_size: few
j_call: TRBJ2-7
d_call: .
cdr3_aa: CASSFGPAHAGYF
cdr3_nt: TGTGCCAGCAGTTTTGGTCCGGCCCATGCGGGGTACTTC

v_call: TRBV3-1
clone_size: few
j_call: TRBJ2-7
d_call: TRBD2
cdr3_aa: CASSQNLRGVSYEQYF
cdr3_nt: TGTGCCAGCAGCCAGAACCTGCGGGGGGTATCCTACGAGCAGTACTTC

v_call: TRBV20-1
clone_size: .
j_call: TRBJ2-5
d_call: .
cdr3_aa: CSASSHPLVYGETQYF
cdr3_nt: TGCAGTGCCAGCTCACATCCTCTAGTTTATGGAGAGACCCAGTACTTC

v_call: TRBV24-1
clone_size: .
j_call: TRBJ2-1
d_call: TRBD1
cdr3_aa: CATSEHTGVPYNEQFF
cdr3_nt: TGTGCCACCAGTGAGCATACAGGGGTTCCCTACAATGAGCAGTTCTTC

v_call: TRBV20-1
clone_size: .
j_call: TRBJ2-4
d_call: TRBD1
cdr3_aa: CSASTQQGLGANNIQYF
cdr3_nt: TGCAGTGCTAGTACCCAACAGGGGCTGGGGGCCAATAACATTCAGTACTTC

v_call: TRBV18
clone_size: few
j_call: TRBJ2-7
d_call: .
cdr3_aa: CASSQGRTSYEQYF
cdr3_nt: TGTGCCAGCTCACAGGGCAGAACCTCGTACGAGCAGTACTTC

v_call: TRBV9
clone_size: .
j_call: TRBJ2-1
d_call: TRBD2
cdr3_aa: CASSVAVGAGGDNEQFF
cdr3_nt: TGTGCCAGCAGCGTAGCGGTGGGAGCGGGAGGAGACAATGAGCAGTTCTTC